The source of this T cell receptor (beta chain) is a study of B cell selection in AIRE deficiency. Broader study findings: Of roughly 3,300 shared Treg TCRbeta sequences, 30% to 40% were healthy-donor-only and approximately 9.7% patient-only.

Sequenced by immunoSEQ multiplex PCR; TCRdb stores in-frame clones only, minus some. Of about 21,000 clones in the sample, about 94% are singletons; the top ten hold just under 2%. Remarks on this clone: Its target is not known.

Regulatory T cells were sorted as CD4+CD25hiCD127low/negative. The sequenced material came from Tregs sorted from PBMCs. The clonotype originates from a human donor with AIRE deficiency.

The CDR3 DNA reads as TGTGCCAGCAGTTTCTCCCTAGCGGGAGCGTCCGGGGAGCTGTTTTTT. Its protein is CASSFSLAGASGELFF. J is TRBJ2-2 and V is TRBV28; 10 bases map to TRBD2. The CDR3 sequence is 16 residues long. Losses at the gene ends were 3 bases for V and 6 bases for J; bases not matched to a gene: 7. Germline values: CDR1 MDHEN, CDR2 SYDVKM. Drawing the rest from reference TRBV28 and TRBJ2-2, the complete variable domain is DVKVTQSSRYLVKRTGEKVFLECVQDMDHENMFWYRQDPGLGLRLIYFSYDVKMKEKGDIPEGYSVSREKKERFSLILESASTNQTSMYLCASSFSLAGASGELFFGEGSRLTVL.